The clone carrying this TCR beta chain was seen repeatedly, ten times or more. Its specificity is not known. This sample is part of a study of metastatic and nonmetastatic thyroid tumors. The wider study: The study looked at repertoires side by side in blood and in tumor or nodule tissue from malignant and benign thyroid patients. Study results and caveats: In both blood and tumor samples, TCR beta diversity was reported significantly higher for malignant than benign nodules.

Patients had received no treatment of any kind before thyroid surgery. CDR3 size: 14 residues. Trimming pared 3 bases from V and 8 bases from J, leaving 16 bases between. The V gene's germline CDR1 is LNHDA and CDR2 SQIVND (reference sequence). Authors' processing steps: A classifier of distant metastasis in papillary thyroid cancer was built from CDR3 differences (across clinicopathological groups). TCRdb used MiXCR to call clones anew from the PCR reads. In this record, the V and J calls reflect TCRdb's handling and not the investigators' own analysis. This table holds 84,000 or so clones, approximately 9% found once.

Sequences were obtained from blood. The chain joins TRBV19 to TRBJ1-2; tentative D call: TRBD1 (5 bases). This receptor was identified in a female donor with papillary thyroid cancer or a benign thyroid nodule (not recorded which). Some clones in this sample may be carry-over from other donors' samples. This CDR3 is CASSIRDGSLGYTF. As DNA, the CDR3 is TGTGCCAGTAGTATCCGGGACGGCTCACTCGGCTACACCTTC.